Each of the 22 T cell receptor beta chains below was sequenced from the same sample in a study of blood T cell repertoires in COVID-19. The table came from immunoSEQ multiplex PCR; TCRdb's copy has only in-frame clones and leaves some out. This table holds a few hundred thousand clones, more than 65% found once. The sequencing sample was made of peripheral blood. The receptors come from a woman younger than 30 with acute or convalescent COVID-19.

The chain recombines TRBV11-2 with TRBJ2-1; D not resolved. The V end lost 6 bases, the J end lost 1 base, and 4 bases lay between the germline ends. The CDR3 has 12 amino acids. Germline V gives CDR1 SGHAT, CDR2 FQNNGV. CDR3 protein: CASRTSYNEQFF. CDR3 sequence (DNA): TGTGCCAGCAGAACTTCCTACAATGAGCAGTTCTTC.

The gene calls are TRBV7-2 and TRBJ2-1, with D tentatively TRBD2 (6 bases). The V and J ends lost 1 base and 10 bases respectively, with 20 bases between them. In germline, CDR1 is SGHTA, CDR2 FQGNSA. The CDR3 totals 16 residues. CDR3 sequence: CASSLVFGGGGGEQFF. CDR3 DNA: TGTGCCAGCAGCTTAGTTTTTGGAGGAGGCGGAGGGGAGCAGTTCTTC.

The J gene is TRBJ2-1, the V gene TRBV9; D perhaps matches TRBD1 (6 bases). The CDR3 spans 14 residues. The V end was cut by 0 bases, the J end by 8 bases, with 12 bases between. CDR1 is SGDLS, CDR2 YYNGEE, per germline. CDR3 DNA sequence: TGTGCCAGCAGCGTAGCTTGGACAGTCGATGAGCAGTTCTTC. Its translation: CASSVAWTVDEQFF.

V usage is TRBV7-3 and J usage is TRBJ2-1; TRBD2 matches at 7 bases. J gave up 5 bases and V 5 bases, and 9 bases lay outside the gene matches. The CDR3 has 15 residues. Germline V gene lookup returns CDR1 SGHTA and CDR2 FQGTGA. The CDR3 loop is CASSDLGEGNNEQFF. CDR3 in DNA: TGTGCCAGCAGCGACTTGGGGGAGGGAAACAATGAGCAGTTCTTC.

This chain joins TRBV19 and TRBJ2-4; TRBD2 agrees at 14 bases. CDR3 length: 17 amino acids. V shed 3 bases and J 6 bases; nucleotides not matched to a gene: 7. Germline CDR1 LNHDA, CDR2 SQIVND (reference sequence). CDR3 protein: CASSIGTSGGRGNIQYF. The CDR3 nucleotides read TGTGCCAGTAGTATCGGGACTAGCGGGGGTCGTGGAAACATTCAGTACTTC. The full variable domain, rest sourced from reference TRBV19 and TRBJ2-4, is DGGITQSPKYLFRKEGQNVTLSCEQNLNHDAMYWYRQDPGQGLRLIYYSQIVNDFQKGDIAEGYSVSREKKESFPLTVTSAQKNPTAFYLCASSIGTSGGRGNIQYFGAGTRLSVL.

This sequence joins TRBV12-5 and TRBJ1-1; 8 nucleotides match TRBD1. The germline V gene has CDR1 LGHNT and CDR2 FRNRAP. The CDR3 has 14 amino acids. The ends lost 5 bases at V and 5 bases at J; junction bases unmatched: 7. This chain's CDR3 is CASGAQGALTEAFF. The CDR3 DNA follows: TGTGCTAGTGGTGCCCAGGGGGCGCTTACTGAAGCTTTCTTT. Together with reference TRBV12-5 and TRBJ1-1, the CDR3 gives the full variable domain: DARVTQTPRHKVTEMGQEVTMRCQPILGHNTVFWYRQTMMQGLELLAYFRNRAPLDDSGMPKDRFSAEMPDATLATLKIQPSEPRDSAVYFCASGAQGALTEAFFGQGTRLTVV.

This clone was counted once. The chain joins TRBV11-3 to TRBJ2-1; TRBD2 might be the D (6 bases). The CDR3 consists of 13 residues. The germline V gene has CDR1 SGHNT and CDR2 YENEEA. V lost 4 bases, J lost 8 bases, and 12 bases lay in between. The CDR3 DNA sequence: TGTGCCAGCAGCTCCCGAGGAGGGGATGAGCAGTTCTTC. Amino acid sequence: CASSSRGGDEQFF.

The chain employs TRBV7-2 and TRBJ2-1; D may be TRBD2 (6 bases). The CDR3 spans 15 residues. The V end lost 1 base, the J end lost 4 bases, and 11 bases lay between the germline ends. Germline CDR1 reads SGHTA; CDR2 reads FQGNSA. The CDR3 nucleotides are TGTGCCAGCAGCTTAGGGCCTAGCGTATACAATGAGCAGTTCTTC. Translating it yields CASSLGPSVYNEQFF.

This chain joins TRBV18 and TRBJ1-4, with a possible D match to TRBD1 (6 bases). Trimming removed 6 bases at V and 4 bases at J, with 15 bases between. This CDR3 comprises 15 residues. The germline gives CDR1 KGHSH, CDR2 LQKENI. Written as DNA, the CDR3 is TGTGCCAGCTCCCAAACCCAGGGGATTAATGAAAAACTGTTTTTT. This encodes CASSQTQGINEKLFF.

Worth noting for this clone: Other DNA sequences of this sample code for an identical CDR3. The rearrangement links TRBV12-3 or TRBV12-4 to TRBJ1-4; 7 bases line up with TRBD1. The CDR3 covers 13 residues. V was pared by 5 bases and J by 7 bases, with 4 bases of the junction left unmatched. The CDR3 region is CASSLAGGEKLFF. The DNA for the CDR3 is TGTGCCAGCAGTCTCGCAGGGGGTGAAAAACTGTTTTTT.

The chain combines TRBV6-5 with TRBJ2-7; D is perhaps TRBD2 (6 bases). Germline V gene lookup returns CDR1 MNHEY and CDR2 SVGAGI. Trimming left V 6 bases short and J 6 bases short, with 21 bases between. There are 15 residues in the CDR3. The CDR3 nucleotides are TGTGCCAGCAGCAGACAGCCGGGACTCGAAGGCGAGCAGTACTTC. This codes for CASSRQPGLEGEQYF.

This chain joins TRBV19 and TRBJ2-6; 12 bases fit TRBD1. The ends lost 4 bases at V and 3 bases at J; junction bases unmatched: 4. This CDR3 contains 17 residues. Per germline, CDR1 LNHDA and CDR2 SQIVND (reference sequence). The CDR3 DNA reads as TGTGCCAGTAGTACCGGGACAGGGGGCATTGGGGCCAACGTCCTGACTTTC. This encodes CASSTGTGGIGANVLTF.

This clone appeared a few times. The CDR3 region is CSASRENIQYF. CDR3 nucleotides: TGCAGTGCCTCCCGGGAAAACATTCAGTACTTC. V is TRBV20-1 and J is TRBJ2-4; D gene uncertain. The CDR3 has 11 residues. Trimming removed 6 bases from V and 5 bases from J, with 8 bases in between. The V gene's germline CDR1 is DFQATT and CDR2 SNEGSKA (reference sequence).

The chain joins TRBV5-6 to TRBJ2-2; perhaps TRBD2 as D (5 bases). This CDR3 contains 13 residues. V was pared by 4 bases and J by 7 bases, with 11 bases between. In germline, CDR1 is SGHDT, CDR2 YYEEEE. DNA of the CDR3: TGTGCCAGCAGCCCGGGGTCTGGCGGGGAGCTGTTTTTT. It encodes CASSPGSGGELFF. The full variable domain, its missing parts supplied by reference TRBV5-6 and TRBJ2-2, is DAGVTQSPTHLIKTRGQQVTLRCSPKSGHDTVSWYQQALGQGPQFIFQYYEEEERQRGNFPDRFSGHQFPNYSSELNVNALLLGDSALYLCASSPGSGGELFFGEGSRLTVL.

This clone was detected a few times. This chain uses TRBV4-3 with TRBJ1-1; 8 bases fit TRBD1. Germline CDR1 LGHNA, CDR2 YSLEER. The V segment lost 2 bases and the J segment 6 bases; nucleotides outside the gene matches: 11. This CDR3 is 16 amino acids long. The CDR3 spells CASSQQSGGASAEAFF. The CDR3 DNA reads TGCGCCAGCAGCCAACAGTCAGGGGGCGCTTCGGCTGAAGCTTTCTTT.

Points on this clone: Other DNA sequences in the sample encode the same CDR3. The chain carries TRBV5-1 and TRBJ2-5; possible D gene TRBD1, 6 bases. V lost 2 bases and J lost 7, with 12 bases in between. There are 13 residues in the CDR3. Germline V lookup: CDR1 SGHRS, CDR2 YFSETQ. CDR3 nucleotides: TGCGCCAGCAGCTTCAACAGGGAAGGGACCCAGTACTTC. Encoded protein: CASSFNREGTQYF.

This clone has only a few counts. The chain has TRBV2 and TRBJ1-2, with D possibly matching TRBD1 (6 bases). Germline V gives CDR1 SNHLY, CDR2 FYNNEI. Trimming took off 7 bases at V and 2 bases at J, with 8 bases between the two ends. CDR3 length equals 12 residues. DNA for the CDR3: TGTGCCAGCAAGGACAGCAACTATGGCTACACCTTC. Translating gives CASKDSNYGYTF.

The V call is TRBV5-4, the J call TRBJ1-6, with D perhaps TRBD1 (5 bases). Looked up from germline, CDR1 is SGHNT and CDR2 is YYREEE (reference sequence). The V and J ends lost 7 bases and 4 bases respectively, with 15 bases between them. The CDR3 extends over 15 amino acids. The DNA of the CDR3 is TGTGCCAGCGCCCAAGGAGGGGATTATAATTCACCCCTCCACTTT. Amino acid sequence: CASAQGGDYNSPLHF.

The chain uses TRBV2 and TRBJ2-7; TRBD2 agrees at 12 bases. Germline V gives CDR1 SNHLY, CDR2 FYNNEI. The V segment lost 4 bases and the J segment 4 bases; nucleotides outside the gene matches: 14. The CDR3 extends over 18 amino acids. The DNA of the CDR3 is TGTGCCAGCAGTGGCAGGCTAAATAAGGGACTAGCGGGTTACGAGCAGTACTTC. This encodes CASSGRLNKGLAGYEQYF.

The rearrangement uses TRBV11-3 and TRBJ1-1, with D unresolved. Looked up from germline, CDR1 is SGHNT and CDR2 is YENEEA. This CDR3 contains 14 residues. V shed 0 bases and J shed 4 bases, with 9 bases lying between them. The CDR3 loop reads CASSLDGGSTEAFF. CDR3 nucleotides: TGTGCCAGCAGCTTAGATGGAGGCAGCACTGAAGCTTTCTTT.

The CDR3 protein is CASSQDWDRVYEQYF. The CDR3 region has the DNA TGCGCCAGCAGCCAAGATTGGGACAGGGTCTACGAGCAGTACTTC. The rearrangement uses TRBV4-3 and TRBJ2-7, with TRBD1 matching over 9 bases. With V trimmed by 0 bases and J by 3 bases, 3 bases remained unmatched. This CDR3 has 15 residues. Germline V lookup: CDR1 LGHNA, CDR2 YSLEER.

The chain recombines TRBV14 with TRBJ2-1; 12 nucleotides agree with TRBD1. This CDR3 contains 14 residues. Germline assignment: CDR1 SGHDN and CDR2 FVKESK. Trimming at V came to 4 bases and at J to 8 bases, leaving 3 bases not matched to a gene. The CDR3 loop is CASSPGQGADEQFF. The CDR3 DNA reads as TGTGCCAGCAGCCCGGGACAGGGGGCGGATGAGCAGTTCTTC.